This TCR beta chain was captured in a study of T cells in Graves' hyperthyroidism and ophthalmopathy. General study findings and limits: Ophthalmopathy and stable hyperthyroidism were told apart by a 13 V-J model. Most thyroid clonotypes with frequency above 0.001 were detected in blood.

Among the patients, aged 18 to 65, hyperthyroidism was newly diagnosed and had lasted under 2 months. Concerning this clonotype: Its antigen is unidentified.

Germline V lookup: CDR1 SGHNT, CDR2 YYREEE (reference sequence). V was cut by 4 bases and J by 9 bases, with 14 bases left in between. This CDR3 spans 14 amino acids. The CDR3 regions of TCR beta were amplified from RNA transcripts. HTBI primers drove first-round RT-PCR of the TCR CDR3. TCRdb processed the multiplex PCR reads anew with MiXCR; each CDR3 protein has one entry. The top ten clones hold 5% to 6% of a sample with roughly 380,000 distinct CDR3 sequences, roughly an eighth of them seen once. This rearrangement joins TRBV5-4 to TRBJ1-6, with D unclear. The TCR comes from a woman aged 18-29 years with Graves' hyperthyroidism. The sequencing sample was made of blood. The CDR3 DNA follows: TGTGCCAGCAGCCCGACATCGTCCGGTTCACCCCTCCACTTT. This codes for CASSPTSSGSPLHF.